This is a list of T cell receptor beta chains from one sample in a study of molecular identifiers for immune sequencing clone quantification. TCRdb redid the calling of the PCR reads with MiXCR, one entry per CDR3 protein. The sample includes about 40,000 distinct CDR3 sequences, approximately 17% of them seen just once. Sequencing used naive CD8+ T cells from blood, with Jurkat cell RNA spiked in. The source is a human donor in good health. Some libraries in this study had Jurkat cell RNA spiked in. Both conserved end residues are part of each CDR3.

j_call | v_call | cdr3_aa
TRBJ1-2 | TRBV15 | CATSAPGVYGYTF
TRBJ2-1 | TRBV5-4 | CASSLANNEQFF
TRBJ2-4 | TRBV20-1 | CSASGRTAKNIQYF
TRBJ1-5 | TRBV4-2 | CASSLDRDPNQPQHF
TRBJ2-2 | TRBV5-1 | CASSLFPGPTGELFF
TRBJ2-1 | TRBV12-3/TRBV12-4 | CASIAERVYNEQFF
TRBJ2-1 | TRBV13 | CASSLGRTHYNEQFF
TRBJ2-1 | TRBV7-8 | CASSEDRSSYNEQFF
TRBJ2-1 | TRBV18 | CASSWAGEQFF
TRBJ2-7 | TRBV14 | CASSQPGTPRPYEQYF
TRBJ1-5 | TRBV4-3 | CASSPGQGSNQPQHF
TRBJ1-6 | TRBV13 | CASSPGLALNSPLHF
TRBJ2-7 | TRBV19 | CASSPGTSGYEQYF
TRBJ2-7 | TRBV28 | CASSTGTVSYEQYF
TRBJ2-7 | TRBV13 | CASSLGSETYEQYF
TRBJ2-3 | TRBV7-9 | CASSGSQDTQYF
TRBJ1-4 | TRBV7-9 | CASSLESGANEKLFF
TRBJ1-5 | TRBV27 | CASSLGLGNQPQHF
TRBJ2-7 | TRBV28 | CASKVGPYEQYF
TRBJ2-1 | TRBV5-1 | CASSLLDTVGGREQFF
TRBJ2-3 | TRBV9 | CASSGPSGRITDTQYF
TRBJ2-1 | TRBV5-1 | CASSLLTSGKHNEQFF
TRBJ2-7 | TRBV28 | CASSLTSGTMQYF
TRBJ2-7 | TRBV4-1 | CASSQPGLAGETYEQYF
TRBJ1-4 | TRBV20-1 | CSARGLTGLEATNEKLFF
TRBJ1-6 | TRBV11-2 | CASSSSGGVYNSPLHF
TRBJ2-1 | TRBV28 | CASSFERRGRAYNEQFF
TRBJ2-3 | TRBV19 | CASSIAAASTDTQYF
TRBJ2-7 | TRBV4-2 | CASSYGTSGSGYYEQYF
TRBJ2-3 | TRBV11-2 | CASSLGRGDTQYF
TRBJ2-1 | TRBV7-2 | CASSLVGFGEQFF
TRBJ2-3 | TRBV15 | CATSRVVRPDTQYF
TRBJ2-5 | TRBV9 | CASSAGGGAETQYF
TRBJ2-7 | TRBV6-5 | CASSYSTLGTDYEQYF
TRBJ2-7 | TRBV6-2/TRBV6-3 | CASSYGGASDYEQYF
TRBJ2-3 | TRBV10-3 | CDISVGQDTDTKYF
TRBJ2-7 | TRBV23-1 | CASSQQAGAFSYEQYF
TRBJ2-7 | TRBV4-3 | CASSQALGRGSSYEQYF
TRBJ2-7 | TRBV14 | CASSPAHTRVPGTVQYF
TRBJ1-3 | TRBV11-2 | CASSLVDSAGNTIYF
TRBJ2-7 | TRBV6-5 | CASSYSGSAGGYYEQYF